This T cell receptor beta chain was recorded in a study of shared clonotypes between healthy human individuals. The CDR3 is made up of 13 amino acids. Per the germline V gene, CDR1 is ENHRY and CDR2 is SYGVKD. Between the trimmed V and J ends, which lost 2 bases and 2 bases, there was a span of 6 bases. In unsorted samples, genomic DNA was obtained using 90 million to 95 million PBMCs. In the authors' workflow: Because ImmunoSEQ provided only junction sequences with no quality scores, the filtering differed. Only in-frame clones appear in the TCRdb table, and some are missing; sequencing was by immunoSEQ multiplex PCR. V and J calls and clone size come straight from that table; D and trimming were deduced from the DNA. The data contain around 440,000 clones, around 77% of them singletons.

The chain joins TRBV10-3 to TRBJ1-2; D not resolved. The sequencing input was PBMCs. This TCR came from a woman aged 40-49 years in good health. Some clones in this sample may be carry-over from other donors' samples. The CDR3 loop is CAISEDLNYGYTF. As DNA, the CDR3 is TGTGCCATCAGTGAGGATCTGAACTATGGCTACACCTTC.